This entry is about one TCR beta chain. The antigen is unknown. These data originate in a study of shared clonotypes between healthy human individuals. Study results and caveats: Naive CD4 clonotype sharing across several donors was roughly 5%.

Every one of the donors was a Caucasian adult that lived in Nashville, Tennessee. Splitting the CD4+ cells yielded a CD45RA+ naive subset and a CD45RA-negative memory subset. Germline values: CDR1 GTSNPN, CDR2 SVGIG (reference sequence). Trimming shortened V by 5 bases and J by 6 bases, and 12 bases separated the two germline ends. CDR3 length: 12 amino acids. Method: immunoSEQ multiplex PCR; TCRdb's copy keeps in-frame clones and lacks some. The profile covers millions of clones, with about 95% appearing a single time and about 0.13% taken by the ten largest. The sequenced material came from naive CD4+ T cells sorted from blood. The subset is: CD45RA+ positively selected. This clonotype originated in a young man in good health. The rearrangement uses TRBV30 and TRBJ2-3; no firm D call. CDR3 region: CAWHPSWDTQYF. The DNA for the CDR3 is TGTGCCTGGCACCCTTCGTGGGATACGCAGTATTTT.